This T cell receptor beta chain was found in a study of radiation and T cells in renal cell carcinoma. Study-level information: Nephrectomy followed 15 Gy stereotactic body radiation by 4 weeks. General observations from the study: Top tumor clonotypes rose in blood 2 weeks post-radiation, then contracted.

From germline, CDR1 is LGHNT and CDR2 FRNRAP. The CDR3 is 15 amino acids. The V end was cut by 1 base, the J end by 3 bases, with 13 bases between. Data came from immunoSEQ multiplex PCR; TCRdb stores just in-frame clones and leaves some out. The data show 150,000 to 180,000 clones, roughly 90% seen once. Note on this clone: The antigen remains undetermined.

This sample's time point: blood 2 weeks post-SBRT. Treatment in this sample: 15 Gy SBRT to primary tumor, nephrectomy 4 weeks later. Radiation-treated patients gave blood at baseline, week 2 and week 4. Clear cell pathology was present in this patient's renal cell carcinoma. Sequencing used blood, obtained from a patient whose treatment included radiotherapy and nephrectomy. The TCR was taken from a woman in her fifties or sixties with renal cell carcinoma. The chain recombines TRBV12-5 with TRBJ2-7; D gene ambiguous. CDR3 amino acids: CASGLGSGANYEQYF. DNA of the CDR3: TGTGCTAGTGGTTTGGGGTCCGGAGCGAACTACGAGCAGTACTTC.